This TCR beta chain was recorded in a study of T-cell reconstitution after alpha-beta-depleted transplantation in children. Study-level results: From surviving recipient T cells and thymic progenitors came the high day-60 TCRbeta diversity observed in some patients.

This clonotype has a handful of counts. The antigen remains undetermined. During its preparation, the TCRbeta library received unique molecular identifiers. Using its own MiXCR run on the PCR reads, TCRdb lists one record per CDR3 protein. The sample carries about 98,000 distinct CDR3 sequences, 23% recorded once. Trimming took off 7 bases at V and 4 bases at J, with 13 bases between the two ends. The CDR3 spans 14 residues. CDR1 is MNHNS and CDR2 is SASEGT in the germline V gene. The source material was PBMCs, sampled before TCRalphabeta/CD19-depleted stem cell transplant. This chain links TRBV6-1 with TRBJ2-2, with a possible D match to TRBD2 (6 bases). The origin of this receptor is a boy between 2 and 10 years old with acute lymphoblastic leukemia, due to receive a stem cell transplant. The CDR3 coding sequence is TGTGCCAGCATCCGCGGAGGGGCCACCGGGGAGCTGTTTTTT. The encoded protein is CASIRGGATGELFF.